The 4 T cell receptor beta chains below were found in one sample sequenced in a study of cytomegalovirus exposure and HLA in healthy donors. Primers: 60 Vbeta forward and 13 Jbeta reverse. TCRdb keeps only in-frame clones here, not all; method: immunoSEQ multiplex PCR. Among over 110,000 clones listed, 82% were seen once. The specimen was PBMCs. All receptors derive from a woman in her sixties or seventies in good health and CMV-seropositive.

The J gene is TRBJ1-1, the V gene TRBV29-1; D call uncertain. The germline V gene encodes CDR1 SQVTM and CDR2 ANQGSEA. The length of the CDR3 is 11 residues. The ends were cut back, 5 bases at V and 6 bases at J, with 10 bases in the middle. CDR3 sequence (DNA): TGCAGCGTTTCCAGGCTGTCTGAAGCTTTCTTT. It codes for CSVSRLSEAFF.

This clone has a single count. The chain links TRBV27 to TRBJ2-1, with 7 nucleotides matching TRBD2. The CDR3 extends over 17 amino acids. The trim removed 2 bases at V and 2 bases at J, leaving 9 bases unmatched. Germline CDR1 and CDR2: MNHEY and SMNVEV (reference sequence). CDR3 DNA sequence: TGTGCCAGCAGTTTAACCCCCAGCGGGATCACCTACAATGAGCAGTTCTTC. It encodes CASSLTPSGITYNEQFF.

This sequence joins TRBV4-2 and TRBJ2-3; D is possibly TRBD2 (6 bases). The CDR3 has 13 amino acids. V lost 10 bases and J lost 3, with 14 bases in between. Germline CDR1 reads LGHNA; CDR2 reads YNFKEQ. The CDR3 protein is CATRRDRTDTQYF. CDR3 in DNA: TGTGCCACTAGGCGGGATCGTACAGATACGCAGTATTTT.

This clone was observed a single time. V usage is TRBV9 and J usage is TRBJ2-2; D gene uncertain. This CDR3 has 11 amino acids. Trimming cost V 9 bases and J 6 bases, with 9 bases left between them. Germline loops: CDR1 SGDLS, CDR2 YYNGEE. CDR3 coding DNA: TGTGCCACCCTGAAGCCCGGGGAGCTGTTTTTT. The encoded protein is CATLKPGELFF.